This is a list of T cell receptor beta chains from one sample in a study of post-analysis software for immune sequencing data. In TCRdb, the PCR reads were re-called with MiXCR into one record per CDR3 protein. The sample shows about 770,000 distinct CDR3 sequences, just over 45% of them seen only once. The sample comprised blood. Receptors were obtained from a girl under 18 with multiple sclerosis. Both conserved end residues are part of each CDR3. The D gene is left open where the match is weak. Clone sizes are given selectively: once, few, many, or a class where the clone is expanded.

d_call	v_call	clone_size	j_call	cdr3_nt	cdr3_aa
TRBD2	TRBV7-2	NA	TRBJ2-3	TGTGCCAGCAGCTACGGACTAGCGGGAGGGTTCACAGATACGCAGTATTTT	CASSYGLAGGFTDTQYF
TRBD2	TRBV6-2/TRBV6-3	few	TRBJ2-3	TGTGCCAGCGGACTAGTTGTCACAGATACGCAGTATTTT	CASGLVVTDTQYF
NA	TRBV3-1	NA	TRBJ2-5	TGTGCCAGCAGCCAACCCGCAGGGGAGGTGCAAGAGACCCAGTACTTC	CASSQPAGEVQETQYF
NA	TRBV12-3/TRBV12-4	once	TRBJ2-7	TGTGCCAGCGGGGACGGAGTCTACGAGCAGTACTTC	CASGDGVYEQYF
NA	TRBV20-1	NA	TRBJ2-5	TGCAGTGCTAGTCCCCCGGGACGTGGGGAAGAGACCCAGTACTTC	CSASPPGRGEETQYF
TRBD2	TRBV7-2	NA	TRBJ2-7	TGTGCCAGCAGCTTAGTGGGACTAGCGGGAACCTACGAGCAGTACTTC	CASSLVGLAGTYEQYF
NA	TRBV29-1	NA	TRBJ2-1	TGCAGCGTCGAGATCCACAATGAGCAGTTCTTC	CSVEIHNEQFF
NA	TRBV12-3/TRBV12-4	NA	TRBJ2-2	TGTGCCAGCACCCCGGGGTCTCTAGGCGGGGAGCTGTTTTTT	CASTPGSLGGELFF
NA	TRBV14	NA	TRBJ1-2	TGTGCCAGCAGCCAAGTTAGATCGGCTAACTATGGCTACACCTTC	CASSQVRSANYGYTF
NA	TRBV4-1	NA	TRBJ2-7	TGCGCCAGCAGCCTCGCCCAAGGCTATACCTACGAGCAGTACTTC	CASSLAQGYTYEQYF
TRBD1	TRBV7-2	NA	TRBJ1-1	TGTGCCAGCAGCTCCTACAGGGGCCCGAACACTGAAGCTTTCTTT	CASSSYRGPNTEAFF
TRBD2	TRBV2	NA	TRBJ2-7	TGTGCCAGCACCGAGCGGGAGGGCCCCTACGAGCAGTACTTC	CASTEREGPYEQYF
NA	TRBV20-1	NA	TRBJ1-3	TGCAGTGCTAGAGCGATACAGGGAAATGGAAACACCATATATTTT	CSARAIQGNGNTIYF
NA	TRBV20-1	few	TRBJ2-4	TGCAGTGCTAGAGCTCGTAGTTCTAGCGTGGGGTACTTC	CSARARSSSVGYF
NA	TRBV18	few	TRBJ2-7	TGTGCCAGCTCACCAAATTCACTAGCATACGAGCAGTACTTC	CASSPNSLAYEQYF
NA	TRBV20-1	few	TRBJ1-5	TGCAGTGCTAGAGATCGAGGGATGTGGGCAAATCAGCCCCAGCATTTT	CSARDRGMWANQPQHF
TRBD2	TRBV12-3/TRBV12-4	NA	TRBJ2-7	TGTGCCAGCAGTACCTCGGGAGGCGCCTACGAGCAGTACTTC	CASSTSGGAYEQYF
NA	TRBV27	NA	TRBJ1-4	TGTGCCAGCAGTTCCCCGGCGCGCCGGGGGATGGATGAAAAACTGTTTTTT	CASSSPARRGMDEKLFF
TRBD1	TRBV5-1	NA	TRBJ2-1	TGCGCCAGCAGCGCCGACAGGGCAACTGAGCAGTTCTTC	CASSADRATEQFF
NA	TRBV5-1	NA	TRBJ2-5	TGCGCCAGCAGCCCGCCGGGGACACCCGAAGAGACCCAGTACTTC	CASSPPGTPEETQYF
TRBD1	TRBV2	NA	TRBJ1-5	TGTGCCAGCAGTCAGGGACAGCTAATAAGTCAGCCCCAGCATTTT	CASSQGQLISQPQHF
TRBD2	TRBV7-9	NA	TRBJ2-1	TGTGCCAGCAGCTCCGAAGCGGGAGTGGGGGATGAGCAGTTCTTC	CASSSEAGVGDEQFF
TRBD1	TRBV20-1	NA	TRBJ1-1	TGCAGTGCTAGAGATCTGGGACAGGGGAACACTGAAGCTTTCTTT	CSARDLGQGNTEAFF
NA	TRBV6-2/TRBV6-3	NA	TRBJ1-2	TGTGCCAGCAGTACGCCGAGCCATGGCTACACCTTT	CASSTPSHGYTF
NA	TRBV5-1	few	TRBJ1-1	TGCGCCAGCAGCTTGGATAGGGACACTGAAGCTTTCTTT	CASSLDRDTEAFF
NA	TRBV27	once	TRBJ2-3	TGTGCCAGCGCTCGTGGCGGGAGCACAGATACGCAGTATTTT	CASARGGSTDTQYF
TRBD1	TRBV29-1	NA	TRBJ2-3	TGCAGCGTTGAAGATCTTAGGGGGACAGGGCTAAAGGTGGATACGCAGTATTTT	CSVEDLRGTGLKVDTQYF
NA	TRBV6-5	NA	TRBJ1-1	TGTGCCAGCAGTTCTAACGGGGTGGCTGAAGCTTTCTTT	CASSSNGVAEAFF
TRBD2	TRBV9	NA	TRBJ2-1	TGTGCCAGCAGCGAGTCTAGCGGGATCGGAGGTGATGAGCAGTTCTTC	CASSESSGIGGDEQFF
TRBD2	TRBV5-1	NA	TRBJ2-7	TGCGCCAGCAGCTTAGGTCCCCTAGCGGGGGATGAGCAGTACTTC	CASSLGPLAGDEQYF
TRBD2	TRBV9	NA	TRBJ2-6	TGTGCCAGCAGCGTGACTAGCCTCCCTTCTGGGGCCAACGTCCTGACTTTC	CASSVTSLPSGANVLTF
NA	TRBV3-1	NA	TRBJ1-5	TGTGCCAGCAGCCAAGAGGGGGGAAGGCAGCCCCAGCATTTT	CASSQEGGRQPQHF
NA	TRBV7-3	NA	TRBJ2-1	TGTGCCAGCAGCCGGGAGCGTTTGGACAATGAGCAGTTCTTC	CASSRERLDNEQFF
NA	TRBV27	few	TRBJ2-7	TGTGCCAGCAATTTATTCCCCAGCGGAGACTCCTACGAGCAGTACTTC	CASNLFPSGDSYEQYF
TRBD1	TRBV6-5	NA	TRBJ1-1	TGTGCCAGCAGTTACAATACAGGGGAGGACGACACTGAAGCTTTCTTT	CASSYNTGEDDTEAFF
NA	TRBV6-5	NA	TRBJ1-1	TGTGCCAGCAGTTCCCAGAGGGTACCGAACACTGAAGCTTTCTTT	CASSSQRVPNTEAFF
NA	TRBV25-1	NA	TRBJ2-1	TGTGCCAGCAGCAGGCAAGTAAGTGGTGAGCAGTTCTTC	CASSRQVSGEQFF
TRBD1	TRBV29-1	few	TRBJ1-1	TGCAGCGCCCTTTCACCGGGACAGGGCACTGAAGCTTTCTTT	CSALSPGQGTEAFF
NA	TRBV20-1	few	TRBJ2-5	TGCAGTGCTACTCTAGATCATGGGTATGAGACCCAGTACTTC	CSATLDHGYETQYF
TRBD2	TRBV6-6	once	TRBJ2-1	TGTGCCAGCAGTTACGGGGACCTGCGGGAGGGGGATGAGCAGTTCTTC	CASSYGDLREGDEQFF
TRBD2	TRBV29-1	NA	TRBJ2-7	TGCAGCGTTGATGTAGGAGGGAGGGAGCGGTACTTC	CSVDVGGRERYF
NA	TRBV20-1	NA	TRBJ1-1	TGCAGTGCTACGCCTGCCCAGGGTCGGGCTGAAGCTTTCTTT	CSATPAQGRAEAFF
NA	TRBV7-2	NA	TRBJ1-5	TGTGCCAGCAGCTTAGATGTGCTTCCCAATCAGCCCCAGCATTTT	CASSLDVLPNQPQHF
NA	TRBV7-2	few	TRBJ2-3	TGTGCCAGCAGCTATAAGAGCACAGATACGCAGTATTTT	CASSYKSTDTQYF
TRBD1	TRBV12-3/TRBV12-4	NA	TRBJ1-2	TGTGCCAGCAGCCAACGAGGGGGCTCCTTCTATGGCTACACCTTC	CASSQRGGSFYGYTF
TRBD2	TRBV11-1	few	TRBJ2-5	TGTGCCAGCAGCTTGAGCGGGAGTGGACCCCAAGAGACCCAGTACTTC	CASSLSGSGPQETQYF
NA	TRBV5-1	once	TRBJ2-5	TGCGCCAGCAGCTTGGGGGAGCAGACCCAGTACTTC	CASSLGEQTQYF
NA	TRBV7-2	NA	TRBJ2-1	TGTGTCAGCAGCTTAGAACGGAATGAGCAGTTCTTC	CVSSLERNEQFF
TRBD2	TRBV7-3	NA	TRBJ2-1	TGTGCCAGCAGCTTAAGGGCCCAAACTAGCGGTGAGCAGTTCTTC	CASSLRAQTSGEQFF